The 25 T cell receptor beta chains below all came from one sample that was sequenced in a study of T cell repertoires in aging, cancer and after chemotherapy. Multiplex touch-down PCR with TRB-A/B primers amplified rearranged V-D-J TRB sequences. One entry per CDR3 protein results from TCRdb running MiXCR on the multiplex PCR reads. In the table there are about 2,500 distinct CDR3 sequences, about a quarter of which are singletons. The template was genomic DNA from peripheral blood, not RNA. Sequencing used blood. These receptors all stem from a human donor in good health.

This clonotype was counted only a few times. The chain combines TRBV13 with TRBJ1-1, with TRBD1 as a possible D gene (5 bases). CDR1 and CDR2 from the germline V gene are PRHDT and FYEKMQ (reference sequence). This CDR3 has 14 residues. Trimming shortened V by 5 bases and J by 7 bases, and 17 bases separated the two germline ends. DNA of the CDR3: TGTGCCAGCAGCAAGGGCCCAACTAGGGGTGAAGCTTTCTTT. Its translation is CASSKGPTRGEAFF.

Sample share makes this clonotype medium-sized. This chain links TRBV6-5 with TRBJ2-5; 8 positions match TRBD1. Germline V gives CDR1 MNHEY, CDR2 SVGAGI. The V gene end was trimmed by 4 bases and the J gene end by 4 bases; junction bases not matched to a gene: 8. This CDR3 comprises 15 residues. The CDR3, as DNA: TGTGCCAGCAGTTCGACCGGACAGGGCGGAGAGACCCAGTACTTC. Translating gives CASSSTGQGGETQYF.

By share, this clonotype counts as medium-sized. The V gene is TRBV27, the J gene TRBJ2-3, with 7 bases that match TRBD1. The CDR3 runs to 14 residues. Germline-derived CDR1 and CDR2 are MNHEY and SMNVEV (reference sequence). V dropped 5 bases and J dropped 8; count of bases not matched to a gene: 10. CDR3: CASSPRTGPATQYF. For the CDR3, the DNA is TGTGCCAGCAGTCCCAGGACAGGCCCTGCTACGCAGTATTTT.

Comment on this clonotype: This sequence may be a read error, since a much larger clone differs from it by one base. J is TRBJ2-5 and V is TRBV7-9, with D tentatively TRBD2 (5 bases). Germline CDR1 reads SEHNR; CDR2 reads FQNEAQ (reference sequence). V was shortened by 11 bases and J by 4 bases, with 17 bases between the two germline ends. The CDR3 has 13 amino acids. This chain's CDR3 is CACGPLALETQYF. In nucleotides, the CDR3 is TGTGCCTGCGGGCCGCTAGCACTAGAGACCCAGTACTTC.

The chain has TRBV28 and TRBJ2-7; D unclear. Germline V CDR1 and CDR2: MDHEN, SYDVKM. The CDR3 has 17 amino acids. V lost 1 base and J 3 bases, leaving 19 bases between the germline ends. The CDR3 here is CASSLSFPPYLIYEQYF. CDR3 DNA: TGTGCCAGCAGTTTATCTTTTCCCCCTTATCTCATCTACGAGCAGTACTTC.

This clonotype ranks as medium-sized (0.01 to 0.1%). V gene TRBV15 combines with J gene TRBJ1-1; a possible D gene is TRBD1 (5 bases). V dropped 5 bases and J dropped 3 bases, with 13 bases sitting between them. CDR3 length: 14 amino acids. Germline assignment: CDR1 LNHNV and CDR2 YYDKDF (reference sequence). The CDR3 DNA follows: TGTGCCACCAGCTTGGAGACAGTTTACACTGAAGCTTTCTTT. It is translated as CATSLETVYTEAFF. Filled out from reference TRBV15 and TRBJ1-1, the complete variable domain reads DAMVIQNPRYQVTQFGKPVTLSCSQTLNHNVMYWYQQKSSQAPKLLFHYYDKDFNNEADTPDNFQSRRPNTSFCFLDIRSPGLGDTAMYLCATSLETVYTEAFFGQGTRLTVV.

Relative to its sample, this clonotype is medium-sized. The rearrangement uses TRBV19 and TRBJ2-1; the match to TRBD1 covers 7 bases. The V gene's germline CDR1 is LNHDA and CDR2 SQIVND (reference sequence). V lost 5 bases and J lost 4; bases outside the gene matches: 5. The CDR3 consists of 14 residues. The CDR3 loop is CASSLKDRYNEQFF. The CDR3 region has the DNA TGTGCCAGTAGTCTAAAGGACAGGTACAATGAGCAGTTCTTC.

Sample share makes this clonotype medium-sized (0.01 to 0.1%). The rearrangement links TRBV6-2 or TRBV6-3 to TRBJ2-7; D perhaps matches TRBD1 (6 bases). CDR1 and CDR2 (germline): MNHEY, SVGEGT. Trimming took off 2 bases at V and 3 bases at J, with 14 bases between the two ends. The CDR3 contains 15 residues. CDR3 protein: CASSYGTGNVYEQYF. Here the CDR3 DNA reads TGTGCCAGCAGTTACGGTACAGGGAATGTCTACGAGCAGTACTTC.

The chain carries TRBV7-3 and TRBJ1-1; D unresolved. The V gene lost 3 bases and the J gene lost 4 bases, with 12 bases spanning the gap. Germline V CDR1 and CDR2: SGHTA, FQGTGA. CDR3 length: 14 amino acids. DNA of the CDR3: TGTGCCAGCAGCTTCGTGAGGGTGAGCACTGAAGCTTTCTTT. Amino acids: CASSFVRVSTEAFF.

The rearrangement links TRBV24-1 to TRBJ1-2; 8 bases map to TRBD1. Germline V CDR1 and CDR2: KGHDR, SFDVKD. J was trimmed by 7 bases and V by 2 bases; bases with no gene match: 11. The CDR3 extends over 16 amino acids. CDR3 nucleotides: TGTGCCACCAGTGATTCTGATGGGCAGGGGGCTCTTGGCTACACCTTC. This translates into CATSDSDGQGALGYTF.

This rearrangement joins TRBV9 to TRBJ1-4, with 9 bases that match TRBD1. CDR3 length equals 18 residues. Germline trimming cut 4 bases from V and 6 bases from J; bases unmatched to any gene: 16. Germline lookup yields CDR1 SGDLS and CDR2 YYNGEE. CDR3: CASSQAGTDRGFYEKLFF. DNA for the CDR3: TGTGCCAGCAGCCAAGCAGGGACAGACAGGGGGTTTTATGAAAAACTGTTTTTT.

This clonotype is medium-sized (0.01 to 0.1%) in the sample. The V call is TRBV5-4, the J call TRBJ1-6, with D perhaps matching TRBD1 (6 bases). Germline assignment: CDR1 SGHNT and CDR2 YYREEE (reference sequence). V was cut by 5 bases and J by 6 bases, with 9 bases left in between. The CDR3 contains 13 residues. The CDR3 sequence: CASSGQFNSPLHF. CDR3 coding DNA: TGTGCCAGCAGTGGACAGTTTAATTCACCCCTCCACTTT.

By its share, this clonotype is medium-sized. J is TRBJ2-5 and V is TRBV12-3 or TRBV12-4; 8 nucleotides line up with TRBD2. Germline trimming cut 6 bases from V and 2 bases from J; bases unmatched to any gene: 5. The CDR3 sequence is 14 residues long. The CDR3 sequence: CASRTAGGQETQYF. The CDR3 DNA is TGTGCCAGCAGGACCGCGGGGGGTCAAGAGACCCAGTACTTC.

This clonotype has just a few counts. This chain joins TRBV19 and TRBJ2-7; D uncertain. The CDR3 spans 13 residues. Trimming shortened V by 2 bases and J by 4 bases, and 9 bases separated the two germline ends. The germline gives CDR1 LNHDA, CDR2 SQIVND (reference sequence). CDR3 nucleotides: TGTGCCAGTAGTATAAGGGTCTCTTACGAGCAGTACTTC. It yields the protein CASSIRVSYEQYF.

The CDR3 loop is CASSFLSGGRNTQYF. The CDR3 nucleotides are TGTGCCAGCAGCTTCCTTAGTGGGGGGCGGAATACGCAGTATTTT. The V gene is TRBV7-2, the J gene TRBJ2-3; either TRBD1 or TRBD2 may supply D (6 bases each). CDR1 is SGHTA and CDR2 is FQGNSA in the germline V gene. V lost 3 bases and J lost 7, with 17 bases in between. This CDR3 comprises 15 residues.

A single count supports this clonotype. This may stem from a read error, because a much larger clone lies one nucleotide away. J is TRBJ2-7 and V is TRBV7-2, with TRBD1 matching over 8 bases. This CDR3 contains 12 residues. Germline V CDR1 and CDR2: SGHTA, FQGNSA. Here the CDR3 DNA reads TGTGCCAGCACCGTTGACAGGGGCGAGCAGTGCTTC. Amino acid sequence: CASTVDRGEQCF. The full variable domain, with the rest looked up from reference TRBV7-2 and TRBJ2-7, is GAGVSQSPSNKVTEKGKDVELRCDPISGHTALYWYRQSLGQGLEFLIYFQGNSAPDKSGLPSDRFSAERTGGSVSTLTIQRTQQEDSAVYLCASTVDRGEQCFGPGTRLTVT.

Sample share makes this clonotype medium-sized (0.01 to 0.1%). V gene TRBV7-2 combines with J gene TRBJ2-3, with D hard to call. This CDR3 spans 13 amino acids. In germline, CDR1 is SGHTA, CDR2 FQGNSA. Trimming removed 5 bases from V and 6 bases from J, with 12 bases in between. The CDR3 is CASSPPVADTQYF. In DNA, the CDR3 is TGTGCCAGCAGCCCCCCTGTGGCTGATACGCAGTATTTT.

This clonotype counts as medium-sized. The CDR3 here is CASSLGPKETQYF. The CDR3 coding sequence is TGTGCCAGCAGCTTGGGACCGAAAGAGACCCAGTACTTC. The chain has TRBV7-3 and TRBJ2-5; possibly TRBD1 or TRBD2 for D (5 bases each). The V gene lost 3 bases and the J gene lost 3 bases, with 8 bases spanning the gap. In germline, CDR1 is SGHTA, CDR2 FQGTGA. The CDR3 extends over 13 amino acids.

In this sample, this clonotype is medium-sized. V usage is TRBV4-1 and J usage is TRBJ1-2; the match to TRBD1 covers 8 bases. The CDR3 loop spans 16 amino acids. With V trimmed by 0 bases and J by 8 bases, 11 bases remained unmatched. Germline CDR1 is MGHRA and CDR2 is YSYEKL. As DNA, the CDR3 is TGCGCCAGCAGCCAAGATCCCCGACAGGGGTCTGGCGGCTACACCTTC. Translating it yields CASSQDPRQGSGGYTF.

The genes are TRBV3-1 and TRBJ2-3; the match to TRBD2 covers 7 bases. V gave up 4 bases and J gave up 2 bases; unmatched junction bases: 9. Germline V gene data show CDR1 as LGHDT and CDR2 as YNNKEL (reference sequence). The CDR3 consists of 16 residues. The CDR3 DNA reads as TGTGCCAGCAGCCCTTCCGGGGGGTTCTACACAGATACGCAGTATTTT. Protein sequence: CASSPSGGFYTDTQYF.

Regarding this clonotype: A read error may be the cause here, since a much bigger clone is one base away. V is TRBV7-9 and J is TRBJ2-7, with 9 bases identical to TRBD1. Germline V gives CDR1 SEHNR, CDR2 FQNEAQ (reference sequence). This CDR3 region has 15 residues. V lost 5 bases to trimming and J lost 3 bases; unmatched junction nucleotides: 8. DNA of the CDR3: TGTGCCAGCAGCCGGGGGGACAGGGATTTCTACGAGCAGTACTTC. Its translation is CASSRGDRDFYEQYF. Full variable domain (remainder filled in from reference TRBV7-9 and TRBJ2-7): DTGVSQNPRHKITKRGQNVTFRCDPISEHNRLYWYRQTLGQGPEFLTYFQNEAQLEKSRLLSDRFSAERPKGSFSTLEIQRTEQGDSAMYLCASSRGDRDFYEQYFGPGTRLTVT.

This clonotype occurred once. This rearrangement joins TRBV27 to TRBJ2-1; D is perhaps TRBD2 (7 bases). The CDR3 contains 15 residues. Trimming shortened V by 10 bases and J by 4 bases, and 20 bases separated the two germline ends. Germline V gives CDR1 MNHEY, CDR2 SMNVEV (reference sequence). As DNA, the CDR3 is TGTGCCATCAGGACTGGGGGGGGGCCTTACAATGAGCAGTTCTTC. Translation gives CAIRTGGGPYNEQFF.

Here the CDR3 DNA reads TGCAGTGCTAGAGGGCAGGCTCATGGCTACACCTTC. This sequence encodes CSARGQAHGYTF. The rearrangement links TRBV20-1 to TRBJ1-2, with D unresolved. Trimming stripped 1 base from V and 6 bases from J, with 9 bases between. The CDR3 totals 12 residues. Germline V lookup: CDR1 DFQATT, CDR2 SNEGSKA (reference sequence).

This chain connects TRBV5-1 to TRBJ1-2; TRBD1 matches at 8 bases. Trimming cost V 2 bases and J 6 bases; bases outside gene matches: 12. Germline loops: CDR1 SGHRS, CDR2 YFSETQ. The CDR3 is 16 residues long. In DNA form, the CDR3 reads TGCGCCAGCAGCTTCCGGGACAGGCCTCATCGGGATGGCTACACCTTC. It translates to CASSFRDRPHRDGYTF.

This clonotype was recorded a few times. The CDR3 bases are TGTGCCAGCAGCTTAGGAAGGTGGGGGAGCTCCTACGAGCAGTACTTC. It translates to CASSLGRWGSSYEQYF. The chain links TRBV11-2 to TRBJ2-7; the D gene could be TRBD1 or TRBD2 (5 bases each). This CDR3 comprises 16 residues. The germline V gene encodes CDR1 SGHAT and CDR2 FQNNGV. V was trimmed by 1 base and J by 0 bases, leaving 13 bases between them.